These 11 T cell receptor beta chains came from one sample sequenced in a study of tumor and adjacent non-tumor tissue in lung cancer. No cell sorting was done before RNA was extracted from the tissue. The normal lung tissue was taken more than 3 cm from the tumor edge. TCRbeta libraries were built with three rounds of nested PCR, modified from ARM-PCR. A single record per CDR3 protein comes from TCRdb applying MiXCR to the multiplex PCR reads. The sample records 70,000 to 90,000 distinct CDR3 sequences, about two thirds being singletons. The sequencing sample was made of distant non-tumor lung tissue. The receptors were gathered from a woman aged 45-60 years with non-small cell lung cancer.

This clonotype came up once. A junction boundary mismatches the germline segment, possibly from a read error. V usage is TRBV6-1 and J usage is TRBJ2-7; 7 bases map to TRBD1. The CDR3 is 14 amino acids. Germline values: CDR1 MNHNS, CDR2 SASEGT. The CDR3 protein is CASSGGTAQNEQYF. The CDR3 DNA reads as TGTGCCAGCAGTGGGGGGACAGCTCAAAACGAACAGTACTTC.

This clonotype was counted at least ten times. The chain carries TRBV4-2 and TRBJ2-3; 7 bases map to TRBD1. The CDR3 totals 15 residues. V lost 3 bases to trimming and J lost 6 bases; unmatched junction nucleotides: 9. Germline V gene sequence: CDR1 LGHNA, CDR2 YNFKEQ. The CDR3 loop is CASSQDGQAGDTQYF. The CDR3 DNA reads TGTGCCAGCAGCCAGGACGGACAGGCTGGGGATACGCAGTATTTT.

The CDR3 loop is CASSSDERINQETQYF. The CDR3 nucleotides read TGTGCCAGCAGTAGCGATGAGCGGATAAACCAAGAGACCCAGTACTTC. This chain connects TRBV28 to TRBJ2-5, with TRBD2 as a possible D gene (5 bases). The CDR3 is made up of 16 amino acids. The germline V gene encodes CDR1 MDHEN and CDR2 SYDVKM. The V and J ends lost 5 bases and 0 bases respectively, with 16 bases between them.

Here the CDR3 DNA reads TGTGCCAGCAGTTTATGGGGACCTAACTATGGCTACACCTTC. Translation: CASSLWGPNYGYTF. The chain recombines TRBV28 with TRBJ1-2; D might be TRBD1 (5 bases). V gave up 0 bases and J gave up 0 bases, with 5 bases separating them. The CDR3 is made up of 14 amino acids. CDR1 is MDHEN and CDR2 is SYDVKM in the germline V gene.

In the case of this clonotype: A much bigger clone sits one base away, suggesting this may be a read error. The CDR3 nucleotides read TGTGCTAGTGCCCACGGCGGGGCTAGCGGAGAGGACGAGACCCAGTACTTC. Translating it yields CASAHGGASGEDETQYF. This chain connects TRBV12-5 to TRBJ2-5; 7 bases match TRBD2. The germline V gene encodes CDR1 LGHNT and CDR2 FRNRAP. CDR3 size: 17 residues. With 7 bases clipped from V and 5 bases from J, the junction kept 19 bases outside the gene matches.

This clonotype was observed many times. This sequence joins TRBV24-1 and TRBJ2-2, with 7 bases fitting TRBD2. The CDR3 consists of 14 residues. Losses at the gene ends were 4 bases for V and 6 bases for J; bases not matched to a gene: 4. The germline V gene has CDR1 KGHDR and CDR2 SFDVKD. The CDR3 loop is CATSESSGSGELFF. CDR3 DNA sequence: TGTGCCACCAGTGAATCTAGCGGCTCCGGGGAGCTGTTTTTT.

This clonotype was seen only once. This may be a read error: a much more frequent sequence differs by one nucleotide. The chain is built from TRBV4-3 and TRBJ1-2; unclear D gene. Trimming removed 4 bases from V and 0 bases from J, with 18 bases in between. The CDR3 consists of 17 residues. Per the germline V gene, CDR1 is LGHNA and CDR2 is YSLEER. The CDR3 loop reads CASSLEAAGSPNYGYTF. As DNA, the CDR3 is TGCGCCAGCAGCCTCGAAGCTGCGGGGTCTCCTAACTATGGCTACACCTTC.

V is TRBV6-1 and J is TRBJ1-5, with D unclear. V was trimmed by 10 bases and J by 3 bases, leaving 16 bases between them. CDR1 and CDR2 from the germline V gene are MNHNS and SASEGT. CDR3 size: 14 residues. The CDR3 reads CANNASRLNQPQHF. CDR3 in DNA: TGTGCCAACAATGCCTCCCGTCTCAATCAGCCCCAGCATTTT.

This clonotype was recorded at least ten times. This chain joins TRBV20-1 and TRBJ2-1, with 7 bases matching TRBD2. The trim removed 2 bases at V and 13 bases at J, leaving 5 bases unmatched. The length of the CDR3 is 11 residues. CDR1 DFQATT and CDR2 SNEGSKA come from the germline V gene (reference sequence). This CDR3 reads CSARNSGLQFF. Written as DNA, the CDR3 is TGCAGTGCTAGAAATAGCGGGCTACAGTTCTTC.

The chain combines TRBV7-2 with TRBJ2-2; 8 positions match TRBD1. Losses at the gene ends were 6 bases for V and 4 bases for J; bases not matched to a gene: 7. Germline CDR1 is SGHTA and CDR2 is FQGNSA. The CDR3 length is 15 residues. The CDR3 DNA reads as TGTGCCAGCAGGGAAGACAGGGGTGGCACCGGGGAGCTGTTTTTT. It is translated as CASREDRGGTGELFF.

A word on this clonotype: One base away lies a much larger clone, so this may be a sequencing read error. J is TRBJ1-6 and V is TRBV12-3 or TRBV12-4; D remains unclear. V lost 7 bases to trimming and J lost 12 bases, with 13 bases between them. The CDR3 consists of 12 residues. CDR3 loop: CASTPQTKPLHF. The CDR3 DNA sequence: TGTGCCAGCACTCCTCAAACCAAACCCCTCCACTTT.